This T cell receptor (beta chain) emerged from a study of cytomegalovirus exposure and HLA in healthy donors. Primers for the PCR totalled 60 Vbeta and 13 Jbeta. The repertoire was sequenced with immunoSEQ multiplex PCR; TCRdb's copy has only in-frame clones and lacks some. The table has 170,000 or so clones, 65% to 80% seen once. Germline-derived CDR1 and CDR2 are SGHRS and YFSETQ. The CDR3 has 13 amino acids. The V and J ends lost 0 bases and 10 bases respectively, with 13 bases between them. The receptor's source is a woman aged 40 to 50 in good health and CMV-seronegative. The gene calls are TRBV5-1 and TRBJ1-1; tentative D call: TRBD1 (5 bases). The sample consisted of PBMCs. The CDR3: CASSLGQGEVAFF. Here the CDR3 DNA reads TGCGCCAGCAGCTTGGGGCAGGGTGAGGTAGCTTTCTTT. Complete variable domain (other parts from reference TRBV5-1 and TRBJ1-1): KAGVTQTPRYLIKTRGQQVTLSCSPISGHRSVSWYQQTPGQGLQFLFEYFSETQRNKGNFPGRFSGRQFSNSRSEMNVSTLELGDSALYLCASSLGQGEVAFFGQGTRLTVV.